The TCR beta chain under discussion was sequenced for a study of Graves' ophthalmopathy and Graves' hyperthyroidism. Study summary: Calling hyperthyroidism stable required that no ophthalmopathy show up within 18 months of follow-up.

Exclusion applied to patients with other autoimmune diseases, uncontrolled infections, pregnancy or lactation. The evidence that diagnosis relied on was clinical symptoms, serum thyroxine, TRAb, thyroid ultrasound and orbital computed tomography. Findings of the study overall: In blood appeared most of the expanded thyroid clonotypes whose frequency exceeded 0.001.

Trimming stripped 6 bases from V and 1 base from J, with 12 bases between. The CDR3 loop spans 13 amino acids. Germline CDR1 and CDR2: DFQATT and SNEGSKA (reference sequence). In this sample, this clonotype turned up many times. Its target is not known. Amplification of the TCR beta CDR3 regions used RNA transcripts (as template). HTBI primers were used in a first-round RT-PCR, which preceded a second-round multiplex PCR. TCRdb re-derived calls from the multiplex PCR reads in MiXCR, one entry per CDR3 protein. The sample lists over a million distinct CDR3 sequences, less than 45% occurring once. Input material: peripheral blood or thyroid tissue (not recorded which). The J gene is TRBJ1-1, the V gene TRBV20-1; D unclear. The sequence derives from an adult man with Graves' hyperthyroidism. The CDR3 loop is CSARFWGNTEAFF. The DNA for the CDR3 is TGCAGTGCCCGATTCTGGGGGAACACTGAAGCTTTCTTT.